This T cell receptor (beta chain) was obtained from a study of radiation and T cells in renal cell carcinoma. Documented time point: blood 2 weeks post-SBRT. Treatment specified: 15 Gy SBRT to primary tumor, nephrectomy 4 weeks later. The CDR3 extends over 14 amino acids. Germline V gives CDR1 KGHSH, CDR2 LQKENI. V lost 2 bases, J lost 1 base, and 0 bases stayed unmatched. The method was immunoSEQ multiplex PCR; TCRdb's version includes in-frame clones alone and lacks a portion of them. Altogether 150,000 to 180,000 clones are present, about 91% being singletons, with the ten largest covering approximately 12%.

Sequencing used blood, obtained from a patient whose treatment included radiotherapy and nephrectomy. The genes are TRBV18 and TRBJ2-5; 8 nucleotides match TRBD2. The TCR originated in a woman aged 45-60 years with renal cell carcinoma. The chain's CDR3 is CASSPTSGQETQYF. In DNA, the CDR3 is TGTGCCAGCTCACCAACTAGCGGCCAAGAGACCCAGTACTTC.